The T cell receptor beta chain described here comes from a study of T cell repertoires in cytomegalovirus infection (dated by TCRdb to about 2019). Regarding the study in general: Alongside well-studied HLA-B-restricted epitopes, the peptide stimulations were aimed at recently identified HLA-C-restricted CMV epitopes, whose presentation resists viral immunomodulation. Because public TCR beta signatures pointed to carriage of CMV infection together with the matching HLA type, the HLA type of each donor mattered for the analysis. Broader findings and caveats from the paper: In both this cohort and an independent roughly 400-donor cohort, the cumulative frequency of public TCR beta family members distinguished carriers of CMV infection plus the relevant HLA type. The ex vivo response was dominated by HLA-C-restricted CMV-specific TCR beta clonotypes, and the single most frequent clonotype in two of eight donors was supplied by these HLA-C-restricted clonotypes.

The treatment or condition tag for this specimen amounts to: in vitro stimulation with specific CMV peptide epitopes to enrich CMV-specific T cells. Of note for this clonotype: This clone's antigen is unknown. Qualities for individual bases were not recorded, and no much larger clone is one base off.

TCRdb records Illumina HiSeq 1500 as the sequencer. TCRdb ran its own pipeline on the public reads, namely fastp trimming at Q25 and MiXCR clone calling, and kept in-frame beta chains. Every CDR3 protein is listed once, alongside the most common genes and DNA of its rows. A total of around 750,000 distinct CDR3 sequences appear in this sample, roughly 33% of them only once. The ten top clones hold about an eighth of the sample. From the germline V gene (reference sequence), CDR1 is LNHNV and CDR2 is YYDKDF. V lost 0 bases and J lost 14 bases; the stretch between them is 14 bases long. The CDR3 has 13 amino acids, counting the end cysteine and phenylalanine. Only the CDR3 region is kept as DNA, spanning 39 bases read in frame from base 1.

The starting material was cultured CD8+ T cells from PBMCs, obtained from culture after CMV antigen stimulation. The TCR comes from a human donor in good health (CMV status not recorded). Some clones in this sample may be carry-over from other donors' samples. This chain joins TRBV15 to TRBJ2-1; matching of 5 bases hints at TRBD1 as the D gene. The sequenced DNA is TGTGCCACCAGCAGAGATCGGCGGACAAACGAGTTCTTC. The encoded protein is CATSRDRRTNEFF.